A single sample gave rise to the 13 T cell receptor beta chains below, sequenced in a study of T-cell memory formation after mild COVID-19 (TCRdb year 2021). The library was prepared using 5' RACE. Sequenced using an Illumina NovaSeq 6000. The public reads were reprocessed in TCRdb via fastp at Q25 and MiXCR, keeping in-frame beta chains. Rows with one shared CDR3 protein collapse into an entry with the most common genes and DNA. Counted in this sample were roughly 580,000 distinct CDR3 sequences; more than 15% of them appeared once. The ten largest clones add up to about 11% of the sample. Sequencing used PBMCs or a T cell subset sorted from them (not recorded which). The receptors derive from an adult woman who had mild COVID-19 (a few samples of this study predate the infection). The sample titles of this study are shuffled in the database, so cell type and time point are left out; the donor was told from shared clones.

This clonotype was detected only a few times. V and J are TRBV4-1 and TRBJ1-4, with D possibly matching TRBD1 (5 bases). CDR3 length: 14 amino acids. Trimming cost V 5 bases and J 5 bases, with 12 bases left between them. From germline, CDR1 is MGHRA and CDR2 YSYEKL. CDR3 bases: TGCGCCAGCAGCATCCGGGGACCGAATGAAAAACTGTTTTTT. Translation: CASSIRGPNEKLFF.

This clonotype was recorded many times. V usage is TRBV7-2 and J usage is TRBJ2-5; 14 nucleotides align to TRBD2. The junction had 3 bases not matched to a gene; V was cut back by 5 bases and J by 1 base. CDR1 is SGHTA and CDR2 is FQGNSA in the germline V gene. The CDR3 covers 16 residues. Here the CDR3 DNA reads TGTGCCAGCAGCGACGGGACTAGCGGGGGCCAAGAGACCCAGTACTTC. This translates into CASSDGTSGGQETQYF.

In this sample, this clonotype turned up a few times. The chain combines TRBV6-2 or TRBV6-3 with TRBJ2-7, with a tentative D call TRBD2 (6 bases). This CDR3 is built from 14 residues. V was clipped by 2 bases and J by 2 bases, with 10 bases between them. Germline lookup yields CDR1 MNHEY and CDR2 SVGEGT. The chain's CDR3 is CASSYRDFAYEQYF. The CDR3 DNA is TGTGCCAGCAGTTACAGGGACTTTGCCTACGAGCAGTACTTC.

J is TRBJ1-1 and V is TRBV5-1; 9 nucleotides align to TRBD1. Germline V gives CDR1 SGHRS, CDR2 YFSETQ. With 2 bases clipped from V and 3 bases from J, the junction kept 5 bases outside the gene matches. The CDR3 covers 15 residues. The CDR3 DNA sequence: TGCGCCAGCAGCTTTCCTCGGACAGGGGACACTGAAGCTTTCTTT. Amino acids: CASSFPRTGDTEAFF.

Comments on this clonotype: One end of the junction varies from germline; a read error may be responsible. V is TRBV19 and J is TRBJ1-1; D unresolved. This CDR3 region has 16 residues. The germline V gene has CDR1 LNHDA and CDR2 SQIVND (reference sequence). The CDR3 is CAISIILGFLGTEAFF. In nucleotides, the CDR3 is TGTGCCATTAGTATAATTCTCGGATTCTTGGGCACTGAAGCTTTCTTT.

The gene calls are TRBV6-6 and TRBJ1-4; D perhaps matches TRBD1 (6 bases). V lost 6 bases and J lost 2, with 19 bases in between. Germline assignment: CDR1 MNHNY and CDR2 SVGAGI (reference sequence). The CDR3 has 17 amino acids. CDR3 sequence (DNA): TGTGCCAGCAGAGGGTGGCACAGGGAAGCGACTAATGAAAAACTGTTTTTT. It yields the protein CASRGWHREATNEKLFF.

In this sample, this clonotype turned up a few times. The chain links TRBV6-5 to TRBJ2-1; D call uncertain. In germline, CDR1 is MNHEY, CDR2 SVGAGI. The CDR3 is made up of 17 amino acids. The germline V and J ends were trimmed by 6 bases and 9 bases, with 27 bases remaining between them. CDR3 loop: CASRKLDWVSSSAEQFF. CDR3 coding DNA: TGTGCCAGCAGGAAATTAGACTGGGTCTCATCTTCCGCTGAGCAGTTCTTC.

This clonotype was seen a handful of times. This chain uses TRBV6-1 with TRBJ2-6, with unresolved D. The CDR3 contains 13 residues. Germline assignment: CDR1 MNHNS and CDR2 SASEGT. V was cut by 11 bases and J by 0 bases, with 8 bases left in between. CDR3 residues: CAGRTSGANVLTF. In DNA, the CDR3 is TGTGCCGGTCGGACCTCTGGGGCCAACGTCCTGACTTTC.

This clonotype was detected only a few times. The chain recombines TRBV12-3 or TRBV12-4 with TRBJ1-1, with 11 bases fitting TRBD1. The length of the CDR3 is 14 residues. After removal of 6 bases from V and 11 bases from J, the junction contained 11 bases not matched to a gene. CDR3 DNA: TGTGCCAGCAGAATGACCGGACAGGGGGCGCCGGCTTTCTTT. It specifies CASRMTGQGAPAFF.

V usage is TRBV3-1 and J usage is TRBJ1-2; D gene uncertain. The length of the CDR3 is 14 residues. The germline V gene encodes CDR1 LGHDT and CDR2 YNNKEL (reference sequence). V lost 0 bases and J 3 bases, leaving 8 bases between the germline ends. The DNA of the CDR3 is TGTGCCAGCAGCCAAGAGGCTTCCTACTATGGCTACACCTTC. Translated, it gives CASSQEASYYGYTF.

In this sample, this clonotype turned up a few times. The V gene is TRBV29-1, the J gene TRBJ1-1; a weak D match, TRBD1 (5 bases). V lost 3 bases and J lost 4, with 15 bases in between. The CDR3 consists of 14 residues. The germline V gene encodes CDR1 SQVTM and CDR2 ANQGSEA. The CDR3 loop reads CSVDLRLRGTEAFF. Here the CDR3 DNA reads TGCAGCGTTGATTTGAGGCTAAGGGGCACTGAAGCTTTCTTT.

V gene TRBV6-2 or TRBV6-3 combines with J gene TRBJ2-1, with 10 nucleotides matching TRBD2. Germline trimming cut 6 bases from V and 8 bases from J; bases unmatched to any gene: 7. Germline values: CDR1 MNHEY, CDR2 SVGEGT. The CDR3 has 14 residues. The chain's CDR3 is CASREGLASDEQFF. The CDR3 nucleotides read TGTGCCAGCAGGGAGGGACTAGCGAGTGATGAGCAGTTCTTC.

The gene calls are TRBV7-9 and TRBJ2-7; 9 positions agree with TRBD1. Germline CDR1 is SEHNR and CDR2 is FQNEAQ (reference sequence). The V gene end was trimmed by 9 bases and the J gene end by 4 bases; junction bases not matched to a gene: 13. The length of the CDR3 is 15 residues. This chain's CDR3 is CASPPRDRDVYEQYF. The CDR3 DNA follows: TGTGCCAGTCCCCCGCGGGACAGGGACGTGTACGAGCAGTACTTC.